Each of the 5 T cell receptor beta chains below was sequenced from the same sample in a study of blood T cell repertoires in COVID-19. Sequencing was performed with immunoSEQ multiplex PCR; in TCRdb, only in-frame clones are kept and a portion is missing. The data hold 300,000 to 400,000 clones, with about 88% observed a single time. The sample taken for sequencing was peripheral blood. The receptor set was obtained from a human donor in a cohort sampled during active COVID-19.

The chain links TRBV7-6 to TRBJ2-5, with TRBD2 identical over 8 bases. Germline V lookup: CDR1 SGHVS, CDR2 FNYEAQ. This CDR3 contains 20 residues. With 1 base clipped from V and 0 bases from J, the junction kept 16 bases outside the gene matches. The CDR3 here is CASSLVLRGRKREYQETQYF. In DNA form, the CDR3 reads TGTGCCAGCAGCTTAGTTTTGCGAGGGAGGAAGCGGGAGTACCAAGAGACCCAGTACTTC.

This chain connects TRBV6-1 to TRBJ2-1, with TRBD2 matching 11 bases. Germline assignment: CDR1 MNHNS and CDR2 SASEGT. V was clipped by 2 bases and J by 8 bases; unmatched bases: 8. The CDR3 length is 16 residues. The CDR3: CASSEFILAGVYEQFF. In nucleotides, the CDR3 is TGTGCCAGCAGTGAATTTATACTAGCGGGGGTGTATGAGCAGTTCTTC.

Of note for this clone: The sample contains more than one DNA sequence encoding this CDR3. J is TRBJ1-1 and V is TRBV19; no clear D. The CDR3 runs 13 residues. Per the germline V gene, CDR1 is LNHDA and CDR2 is SQIVND (reference sequence). Trimming removed 4 bases at V and 1 base at J, with 7 bases between. This CDR3 is CASSTTGNTEAFF. CDR3 in DNA: TGTGCCAGTAGTACTACCGGGAACACTGAAGCTTTCTTT.

This chain joins TRBV29-1 and TRBJ2-1, with D tentatively TRBD1 (5 bases). Trimming stripped 6 bases from V and 6 bases from J, with 18 bases between. Germline CDR1 SQVTM, CDR2 ANQGSEA. CDR3 length equals 14 residues. CDR3 amino acids: CSVNSGNVFNEQFF. CDR3 DNA sequence: TGCAGCGTGAATTCAGGGAATGTGTTCAATGAGCAGTTCTTC.

The CDR3 DNA reads as TGCAGCCATGGACTAGCGGGAGATCTAGATACGCAGTATTTT. It specifies CSHGLAGDLDTQYF. This chain links TRBV29-1 with TRBJ2-3; 13 bases line up with TRBD2. V lost 8 bases to trimming and J lost 5 bases; unmatched junction nucleotides: 7. The CDR3 has 14 amino acids. The germline V gene encodes CDR1 SQVTM and CDR2 ANQGSEA.